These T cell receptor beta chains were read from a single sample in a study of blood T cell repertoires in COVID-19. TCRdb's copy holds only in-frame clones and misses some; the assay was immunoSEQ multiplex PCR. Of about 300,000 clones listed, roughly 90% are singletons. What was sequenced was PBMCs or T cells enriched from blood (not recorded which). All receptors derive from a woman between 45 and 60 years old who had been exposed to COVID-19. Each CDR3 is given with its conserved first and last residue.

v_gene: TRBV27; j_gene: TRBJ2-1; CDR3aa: CASTSAGRHEQFF
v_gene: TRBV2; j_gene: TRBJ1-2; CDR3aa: CASSTQGQGERDGYTF
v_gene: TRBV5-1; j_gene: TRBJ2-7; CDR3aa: CASSTGLAGVRNEQYF
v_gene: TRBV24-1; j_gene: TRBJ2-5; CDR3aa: CATSGRTGAGETQYF
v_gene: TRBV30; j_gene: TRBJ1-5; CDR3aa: CAWSVSLNQPQHF
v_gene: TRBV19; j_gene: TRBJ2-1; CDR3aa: CASSIDHAGEQFF
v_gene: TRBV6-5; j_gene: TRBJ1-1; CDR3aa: CASSKQDRGPEAFF
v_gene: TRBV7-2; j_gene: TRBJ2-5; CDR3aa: CASSPMGQWETQYF
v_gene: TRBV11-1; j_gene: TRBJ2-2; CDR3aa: CASSFPGSWELFF
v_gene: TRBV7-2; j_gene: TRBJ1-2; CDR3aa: CASSLESANYGYTF
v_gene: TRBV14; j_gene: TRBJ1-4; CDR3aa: CASSPWTGNEKLFF
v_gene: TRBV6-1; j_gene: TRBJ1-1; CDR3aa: CASSEDGVLNTEAFF